What follows are 28 T cell receptor beta chains derived from one specimen sequenced in a study of T cell responses to AZD1222 COVID-19 vaccine. Generated by immunoSEQ multiplex PCR, the TCRdb table keeps only in-frame clones and is missing some. The sample has about 100,000 clones; less than 90% are singletons. The source was peripheral blood, collected on day 0 of AZD1222 vaccination. Receptors originate from an adult in good health.

The chain recombines TRBV4-1 with TRBJ1-1; possibly TRBD1 for D (5 bases). This CDR3 is 16 amino acids long. The V and J ends lost 0 bases and 4 bases respectively, with 15 bases between them. The germline V gene encodes CDR1 MGHRA and CDR2 YSYEKL. CDR3 region: CASSQDRGFTPTEAFF. The CDR3 nucleotides read TGCGCCAGCAGCCAAGATCGGGGGTTTACCCCCACTGAAGCTTTCTTT.

The chain is built from TRBV19 and TRBJ1-4; 10 nucleotides line up with TRBD1. CDR3 length equals 13 residues. Germline V lookup: CDR1 LNHDA, CDR2 SQIVND (reference sequence). Trimming cost V 8 bases and J 4 bases; bases outside gene matches: 1. CDR3 sequence: CASGDRGNEKLFF. The CDR3 bases are TGTGCCAGTGGGGACAGGGGTAATGAAAAACTGTTTTTT.

The rearrangement uses TRBV28 and TRBJ1-5; TRBD1 agrees at 10 bases. CDR1 and CDR2 from the germline V gene are MDHEN and SYDVKM. The J segment lost 7 bases and the V segment lost 7 bases, leaving 16 bases of the junction unmatched. This CDR3 has 17 residues. CDR3 DNA sequence: TGTGCCAGCACTCCGCCCCCCGGGACAGGGGTCGTCCAGCCCCAGCATTTT. This translates into CASTPPPGTGVVQPQHF.

The chain carries TRBV12-3 or TRBV12-4 and TRBJ1-3; D gene ambiguous. With 6 bases removed from V and 0 bases from J, the gap between germline ends came to 6 bases. The CDR3 is made up of 13 amino acids. In DNA, the CDR3 is TGTGCCAGCAGGAGACTCTCTGGAAACACCATATATTTT. This sequence encodes CASRRLSGNTIYF.

This chain links TRBV27 with TRBJ2-2; D not certain. Trimming removed 3 bases at V and 5 bases at J, with 4 bases between. Looked up from germline, CDR1 is MNHEY and CDR2 is SMNVEV (reference sequence). This CDR3 has 12 residues. CDR3 coding DNA: TGTGCCAGCAGTTTTGGTACCGGGGAGCTGTTTTTT. The encoded protein is CASSFGTGELFF.

Only one count was recorded for this clone. V usage is TRBV5-1 and J usage is TRBJ2-2, with D perhaps matching TRBD2 (7 bases). V lost 3 bases to trimming and J lost 8 bases, with 17 bases between them. CDR1 and CDR2 from the germline V gene are SGHRS and YFSETQ. The CDR3 contains 15 residues. The CDR3 DNA sequence: TGCGCCAGCAGCTGGGGGGGCAGGGCCACAGGGGAGCTGTTTTTT. Protein: CASSWGGRATGELFF. The whole variable domain, filled in from reference TRBV5-1 and TRBJ2-2, reads KAGVTQTPRYLIKTRGQQVTLSCSPISGHRSVSWYQQTPGQGLQFLFEYFSETQRNKGNFPGRFSGRQFSNSRSEMNVSTLELGDSALYLCASSWGGRATGELFFGEGSRLTVL.

The chain joins TRBV30 to TRBJ2-7, with TRBD1 matching over 7 bases. This CDR3 is 13 amino acids long. Germline CDR1 GTSNPN, CDR2 SVGIG (reference sequence). Trimming at V came to 3 bases and at J to 0 bases, leaving 2 bases not matched to a gene. CDR3 protein: CAWSRDSSYEQYF. CDR3 nucleotide sequence: TGTGCCTGGAGCCGGGACAGCTCCTACGAGCAGTACTTC.

This chain joins TRBV3-1 (or the pseudogene TRBV3-2) and TRBJ1-3; 7 positions match TRBD1. The CDR3 consists of 15 residues. Germline CDR1 and CDR2: LGHDT and YNNKEL (reference sequence). The J segment lost 3 bases and the V segment lost 2 bases, leaving 4 bases of the junction unmatched. The CDR3 is CASSQRRDSGNTIYF. DNA of the CDR3: TGTGCCAGCAGCCAAAGGAGGGACAGTGGAAACACCATATATTTT.

The chain links TRBV19 to TRBJ2-2; TRBD2 matches 14 bases. Germline CDR1 and CDR2: LNHDA and SQIVND (reference sequence). This CDR3 spans 17 amino acids. V lost 4 bases, J lost 3 bases, and 4 bases stayed unmatched. CDR3 region: CASSRLAGGPDTGELFF. CDR3 coding DNA: TGTGCCAGTAGTAGACTAGCGGGAGGGCCGGACACCGGGGAGCTGTTTTTT.

This clone is termed large. The DNA for the CDR3 is TGTGCCAGCAGCACCGGCGGAGGGGCGAACACTGAAGCTTTCTTT. This encodes CASSTGGGANTEAFF. The chain carries TRBV5-5 and TRBJ1-1, with D tentatively TRBD1 (5 bases). Germline CDR1 reads SGHKS; CDR2 reads YYEKEE (reference sequence). V lost 4 bases, J lost 1 base, and 14 bases lay in between. The length of the CDR3 is 15 residues.

V usage is TRBV6-5 and J usage is TRBJ1-5; 9 bases are a match to TRBD1. V was clipped by 11 bases and J by 5 bases; unmatched bases: 10. The germline V gene has CDR1 MNHEY and CDR2 SVGAGI. The CDR3 totals 14 residues. CDR3 amino acids: CAPRGGQGDQPQHF. CDR3 DNA sequence: TGTGCCCCCAGGGGGGGACAGGGCGATCAGCCCCAGCATTTT.

J is TRBJ2-3 and V is TRBV7-2; D not certain. Germline CDR1 reads SGHTA; CDR2 reads FQGNSA. The V end lost 3 bases, the J end lost 6 bases, and 13 bases lay between the germline ends. The CDR3 extends over 14 amino acids. This CDR3 is CASSFRTAKDTQYF. CDR3 nucleotides: TGTGCCAGCAGCTTTAGGACCGCTAAGGATACGCAGTATTTT.

The rearrangement links TRBV30 to TRBJ1-2; D unresolved. Germline assignment: CDR1 GTSNPN and CDR2 SVGIG (reference sequence). V dropped 4 bases and J dropped 7 bases, with 13 bases sitting between them. The CDR3 extends over 12 amino acids. DNA for the CDR3: TGTGCCTGGAAAGGGTTTCCTGCTGGCTACACCTTC. This codes for CAWKGFPAGYTF.

The chain employs TRBV11-2 and TRBJ2-7; D remains ambiguous. This CDR3 region has 15 residues. The germline V and J ends were trimmed by 6 bases and 0 bases, with 15 bases remaining between them. Germline V gives CDR1 SGHAT, CDR2 FQNNGV. CDR3 sequence reads: CASRPFGPSSYEQYF. CDR3 nucleotide sequence: TGTGCCAGCAGGCCCTTTGGGCCATCCTCCTACGAGCAGTACTTC.

This chain connects TRBV7-3 to TRBJ2-5, with unresolved D. From germline, CDR1 is SGHTA and CDR2 FQGTGA. The CDR3 covers 13 residues. Trimming took off 0 bases at V and 5 bases at J, with 7 bases between the two ends. Written as DNA, the CDR3 is TGTGCCAGCAGCTTAACCAGCAGGGAGACCCAGTACTTC. Translated: CASSLTSRETQYF.

The DNA of the CDR3 is TGTGCCAGCAGTTACTCCAACAACTATGGCTACACCTTC. It translates to CASSYSNNYGYTF. The rearrangement uses TRBV6-6 and TRBJ1-2, with unresolved D. The CDR3 consists of 13 residues. Germline CDR1 MNHNY, CDR2 SVGAGI (reference sequence). Trimming left V 0 bases short and J 2 bases short, with 4 bases between.

The V gene is TRBV19, the J gene TRBJ2-1; the match to TRBD2 covers 8 bases. With V trimmed by 4 bases and J by 0 bases, 2 bases remained unmatched. The length of the CDR3 is 15 residues. CDR1 and CDR2 from the germline V gene are LNHDA and SQIVND (reference sequence). CDR3 nucleotide sequence: TGTGCCAGTAGTAAACGGGAGGGCTCCTACAATGAGCAGTTCTTC. Translating gives CASSKREGSYNEQFF.

The V call is TRBV24-1, the J call TRBJ2-1; maybe TRBD2 (5 bases). CDR1 and CDR2 from the germline V gene are KGHDR and SFDVKD. Trimming removed 9 bases from V and 5 bases from J, with 22 bases in between. The CDR3 length is 16 residues. CDR3 in amino acids: CATSSEGGDSDNEQFF. The CDR3 nucleotides are TGTGCCACCTCCTCCGAGGGTGGGGATTCGGACAATGAGCAGTTCTTC.

This chain joins TRBV19 and TRBJ2-3; D might be TRBD1 (6 bases). The CDR3 length is 16 residues. V gave up 4 bases and J gave up 0 bases, with 14 bases separating them. Germline V gene data show CDR1 as LNHDA and CDR2 as SQIVND (reference sequence). This CDR3 reads CASSTWTVSSTDTQYF. The CDR3 region has the DNA TGTGCCAGTAGTACCTGGACAGTTTCTAGCACAGATACGCAGTATTTT. Full variable domain (missing parts from reference TRBV19 and TRBJ2-3): DGGITQSPKYLFRKEGQNVTLSCEQNLNHDAMYWYRQDPGQGLRLIYYSQIVNDFQKGDIAEGYSVSREKKESFPLTVTSAQKNPTAFYLCASSTWTVSSTDTQYFGPGTRLTVL.

V gene TRBV12-5 combines with J gene TRBJ1-3; no definite D call. Germline lookup yields CDR1 LGHNT and CDR2 FRNRAP. This CDR3 spans 15 amino acids. V lost 4 bases to trimming and J lost 4 bases, with 14 bases between them. CDR3 in amino acids: CASGSRSGYGNTIYF. CDR3 DNA sequence: TGTGCTAGTGGTTCACGGAGTGGGTACGGAAACACCATATATTTT.

In DNA, the CDR3 is TGTGCCTGGAGGGGCGCCCCGGAGACCCAGTACTTC. It encodes CAWRGAPETQYF. This rearrangement joins TRBV30 to TRBJ2-5; D ambiguous. The CDR3 covers 12 residues. V was shortened by 3 bases and J by 5 bases, with 10 bases between the two germline ends. Germline V gives CDR1 GTSNPN, CDR2 SVGIG (reference sequence).

CDR3: CASSVASGLSYNEQFF. The CDR3 DNA reads as TGTGCCAGCAGCGTAGCTAGCGGCCTCTCCTACAATGAGCAGTTCTTC. The chain couples TRBV9 to TRBJ2-1; 7 bases are shared with TRBD2. The CDR3 consists of 16 residues. From germline, CDR1 is SGDLS and CDR2 YYNGEE. Trimming removed 0 bases from V and 0 bases from J; junction bases left unmatched: 3.

The V call is TRBV5-5, the J call TRBJ1-6, with TRBD1 identical over 10 bases. The V gene's germline CDR1 is SGHKS and CDR2 YYEKEE (reference sequence). Trimming removed 1 base from V and 10 bases from J; junction bases left unmatched: 8. The CDR3 runs to 16 residues. The CDR3 region is CASSLRRDRGGSPLHF. DNA for the CDR3: TGTGCCAGCAGCTTGAGGCGGGACAGGGGAGGGTCACCCCTCCACTTT.

V is TRBV5-6 and J is TRBJ1-2; D gene ambiguous. With 6 bases removed from V and 12 bases from J, the gap between germline ends came to 21 bases. CDR1 and CDR2 from the germline V gene are SGHDT and YYEEEE. The CDR3 is 13 residues long. DNA of the CDR3: TGTGCCAGCACTACCCGCCCGGTTACTATTAACACCTTC. This encodes CASTTRPVTINTF. Full variable domain (missing parts from reference TRBV5-6 and TRBJ1-2): DAGVTQSPTHLIKTRGQQVTLRCSPKSGHDTVSWYQQALGQGPQFIFQYYEEEERQRGNFPDRFSGHQFPNYSSELNVNALLLGDSALYLCASTTRPVTINTFGSGTRLTVV.

The rearrangement uses TRBV3-1 (or the pseudogene TRBV3-2) and TRBJ1-1; D is unclear. Germline CDR1 is LGHDT and CDR2 is YNNKEL (reference sequence). The V end was cut by 1 base, the J end by 1 base, with 16 bases between. This CDR3 comprises 17 residues. This CDR3 is CASSQGYTRIRNTEAFF. The CDR3 region has the DNA TGTGCCAGCAGCCAAGGGTATACACGGATCCGGAACACTGAAGCTTTCTTT.

V is TRBV9 and J is TRBJ2-2, with D possibly TRBD2 on 5 matching bases. V shed 7 bases and J shed 4 bases, with 8 bases lying between them. Germline V lookup: CDR1 SGDLS, CDR2 YYNGEE. The CDR3 is 12 amino acids. Written as DNA, the CDR3 is TGTGCCAGCCGGGGTTCCACCGGGGAGCTGTTTTTT. Translated, it gives CASRGSTGELFF. The whole variable domain, remainder taken from reference TRBV9 and TRBJ2-2, is DSGVTQTPKHLITATGQRVTLRCSPRSGDLSVYWYQQSLDQGLQFLIQYYNGEERAKGNILERFSAQQFPDLHSELNLSSLELGDSALYFCASRGSTGELFFGEGSRLTVL.

The rearrangement links TRBV5-1 to TRBJ2-7, with 10 bases aligning to TRBD1. After removal of 5 bases from V and 1 base from J, the junction contained 3 bases not matched to a gene. In germline, CDR1 is SGHRS, CDR2 YFSETQ. The CDR3 contains 14 residues. The CDR3 reads CASRGGQGSYEQYF. The CDR3 nucleotides are TGCGCCAGCAGAGGGGGACAGGGGTCCTACGAGCAGTACTTC. The full variable domain, completed using reference TRBV5-1 and TRBJ2-7, is KAGVTQTPRYLIKTRGQQVTLSCSPISGHRSVSWYQQTPGQGLQFLFEYFSETQRNKGNFPGRFSGRQFSNSRSEMNVSTLELGDSALYLCASRGGQGSYEQYFGPGTRLTVT.

This clone was found once. The chain uses TRBV9 and TRBJ1-3, with a possible D match to TRBD1 (5 bases). CDR1 is SGDLS, CDR2 YYNGEE, per germline. V was clipped by 3 bases and J by 0 bases, with 7 bases between them. This CDR3 spans 14 amino acids. CDR3 amino acids: CASSGGNSGNTIYF. CDR3 bases: TGTGCCAGCAGCGGGGGCAACTCTGGAAACACCATATATTTT.